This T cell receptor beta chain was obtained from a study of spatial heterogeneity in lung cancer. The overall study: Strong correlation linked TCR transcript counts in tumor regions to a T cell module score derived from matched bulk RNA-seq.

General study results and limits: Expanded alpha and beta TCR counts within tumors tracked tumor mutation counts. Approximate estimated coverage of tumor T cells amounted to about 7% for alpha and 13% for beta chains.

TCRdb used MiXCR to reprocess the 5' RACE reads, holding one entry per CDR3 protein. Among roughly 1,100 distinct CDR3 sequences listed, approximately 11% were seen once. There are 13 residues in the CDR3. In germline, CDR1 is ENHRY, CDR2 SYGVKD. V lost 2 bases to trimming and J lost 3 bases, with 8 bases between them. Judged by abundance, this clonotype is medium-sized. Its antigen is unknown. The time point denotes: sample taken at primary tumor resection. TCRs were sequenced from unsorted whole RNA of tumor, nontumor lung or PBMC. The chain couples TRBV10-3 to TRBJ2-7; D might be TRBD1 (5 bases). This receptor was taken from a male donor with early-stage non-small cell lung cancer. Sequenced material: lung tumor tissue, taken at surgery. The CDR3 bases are TGTGCCATCAGTGAGCAGGGCGGCTACGAGCAGTACTTC. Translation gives CAISEQGGYEQYF.